These 2 T cell receptor beta chains originate from one sample sequenced in a study of beta chain features in type 1 diabetes. Regarding the study as a whole: In all four CD4+ subsets, TCRB CDR3 length was significantly, moderately reduced in type 1 diabetes.

The sequenced template was cDNA made from the entire isolated RNA. Clones were read by immunoSEQ multiplex PCR, and TCRdb kept only the in-frame ones, dropping some. The sample has 500,000 to 850,000 clones, over 12% seen once; the top ten hold nearly 0.04%. Which antigens these TCRs recognize remains unknown. Sequencing used naive CD4+ T cells from blood. Source of these receptors: a man between 18 and 29 years old with type 1 diabetes.

The V call is TRBV4-2, the J call TRBJ2-6; 9 bases are a match to TRBD2. With 2 bases clipped from V and 1 base from J, the junction kept 6 bases outside the gene matches. The germline V gene encodes CDR1 LGHNA and CDR2 YNFKEQ. The CDR3 has 18 amino acids. CDR3 residues: CASSQSLAGASGANVLTF. CDR3 DNA: TGTGCCAGCAGCCAATCCTTAGCGGGAGCTTCTGGGGCCAACGTCCTGACTTTC.

This chain connects TRBV11-2 to TRBJ1-5, with D uncertain. Germline V gives CDR1 SGHAT, CDR2 FQNNGV. The CDR3 is 12 amino acids. The ends were cut back, 0 bases at V and 7 bases at J, with 4 bases in the middle. The CDR3 spells CASSLEGQPQHF. The CDR3 DNA is TGTGCCAGCAGCTTAGAAGGACAGCCCCAGCATTTT.